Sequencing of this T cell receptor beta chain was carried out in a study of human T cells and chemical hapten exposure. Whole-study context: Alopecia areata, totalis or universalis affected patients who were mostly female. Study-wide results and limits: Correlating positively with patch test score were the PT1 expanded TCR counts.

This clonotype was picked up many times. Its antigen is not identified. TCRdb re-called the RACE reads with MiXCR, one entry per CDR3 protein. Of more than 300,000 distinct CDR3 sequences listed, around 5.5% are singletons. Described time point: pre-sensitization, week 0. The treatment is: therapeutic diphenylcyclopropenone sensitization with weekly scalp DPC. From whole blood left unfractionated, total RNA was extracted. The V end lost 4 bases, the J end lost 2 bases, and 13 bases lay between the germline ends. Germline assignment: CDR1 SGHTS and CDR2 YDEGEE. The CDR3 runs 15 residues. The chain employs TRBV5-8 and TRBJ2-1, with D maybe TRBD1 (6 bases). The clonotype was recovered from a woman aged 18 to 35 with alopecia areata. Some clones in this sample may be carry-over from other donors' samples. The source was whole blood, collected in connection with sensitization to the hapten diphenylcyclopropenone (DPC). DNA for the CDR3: TGTGCCAGCAGCCTCAGGGGAAGCACCTACAATGAGCAGTTCTTC. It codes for CASSLRGSTYNEQFF.